The rows below give T cell receptor beta chains drawn from one sample of a study of vaccination effects on CD4 cells after COVID-19. These receptors' targets are unknown. The data were produced by immunoSEQ multiplex PCR, yet TCRdb's version contains in-frame clones alone and is incomplete. The sample has roughly 59,000 clones, about 73% seen once. The material was CD4+ T cells from PBMCs cultured with HCoV-OC43 spike peptides, obtained after COVID-19 vaccination. These receptors all come from a human donor who received a COVID-19 vaccine. Both conserved end residues are part of each CDR3. The D gene is left open where the match is weak. A row's size may be missing; if present it is once, few, many or a size class.

clone_size j_call d_call v_call cdr3_aa cdr3_nt
. TRBJ2-3 . TRBV10-3 CAISEAGLSTDTQYF TGTGCCATCAGTGAAGCGGGCCTTAGCACAGATACGCAGTATTTT
. TRBJ2-2 . TRBV6-1 CASSEARSPGELFF TGTGCCAGCAGTGAAGCGCGCTCCCCCGGGGAGCTGTTTTTT
few TRBJ1-2 TRBD1 TRBV9 CASSVSSGGAIGYTF TGTGCCAGCAGCGTTTCCTCAGGGGGCGCCATCGGCTACACCTTC
. TRBJ2-5 . TRBV7-2 CASSLALVGETQYF TGTGCCAGCAGCCTAGCCCTAGTAGGAGAGACCCAGTACTTC
. TRBJ1-2 . TRBV12-3/TRBV12-4 CASSPSPNYGYTF TGTGCCAGCTCCCCTTCCCCTAACTATGGCTACACCTTC
once TRBJ2-1 . TRBV7-3 CASSSGAPSYNEQFF TGTGCCAGCAGCTCGGGGGCGCCCTCCTACAATGAGCAGTTCTTC
once TRBJ1-6 TRBD1 TRBV18 CASSPGTGLNPLHF TGTGCCAGCTCGCCCGGGACAGGGCTGAACCCCCTCCACTTT
. TRBJ1-1 . TRBV12-3/TRBV12-4 CASSPAAIEAFF TGTGCCAGCAGCCCCGCGGCAATTGAAGCTTTCTTT
. TRBJ1-1 . TRBV28 CASSFGGRAEAFF TGTGCCAGCAGTTTTGGGGGGAGGGCTGAAGCTTTCTTT
. TRBJ2-3 . TRBV10-1 CASSESTGRDTDTQYF TGCGCCAGCAGTGAGTCGACAGGACGGGACACAGATACGCAGTATTTT
. TRBJ2-2 TRBD2 TRBV7-8 CASSTLAGGRDGELFF TGTGCCAGCAGCACCTTAGCGGGGGGGCGGGACGGGGAGCTGTTTTTT
. TRBJ2-5 TRBD2 TRBV24-1 CATSDLPASGGKETQYF TGTGCCACCAGTGATTTGCCGGCTAGCGGGGGGAAAGAGACCCAGTACTTC
. TRBJ1-1 . TRBV3-1/TRBV3-2 CASSHGVPYTEAFF TGTGCCAGCAGCCACGGGGTTCCGTACACTGAAGCTTTCTTT
. TRBJ1-2 TRBD1 TRBV24-1 CATSDSGQAGYTF TGTGCCACCAGTGACTCGGGACAGGCTGGCTACACCTTC
. TRBJ1-2 . TRBV4-1 CASSRTGSDYGYTF TGCGCCAGCAGCCGAACGGGATCGGACTATGGCTACACCTTC
. TRBJ2-3 . TRBV3-1/TRBV3-2 CASSQGGQGRKDTQYF TGTGCCAGCAGCCAAGGGGGGCAGGGTAGAAAAGATACGCAGTATTTT
few TRBJ1-2 . TRBV4-1 CASSLREDNYGYTF TGCGCCAGCAGCCTAAGAGAGGATAACTATGGCTACACCTTC
few TRBJ2-2 . TRBV4-1 CASSQGRGAGELFF TGCGCCAGCAGCCAAGGCCGTGGGGCCGGGGAGCTGTTTTTT
few TRBJ1-1 . TRBV11-2 CASSLSPQSTEAFF TGTGCCAGCAGCTTGTCCCCACAAAGCACTGAAGCTTTCTTT
. TRBJ2-2 . TRBV12-3/TRBV12-4 CASSPFSPGELFF TGTGCCAGCAGTCCCTTCAGCCCGGGGGAGCTGTTTTTT
. TRBJ1-2 . TRBV7-9 CASSPLARAGYTF TGTGCCAGCAGCCCCCTCGCCCGGGCTGGCTACACCTTC
. TRBJ2-1 . TRBV5-8 CASKEGYYNEQFF TGTGCCAGCAAGGAGGGGTACTACAATGAGCAGTTCTTC
. TRBJ2-4 . TRBV5-1 CASSSGVAGLKNIQYF TGCGCCAGCAGCTCCGGGGTGGCCGGACTCAAAAACATTCAGTACTTC
. TRBJ1-2 . TRBV3-1/TRBV3-2 CASSQLGPDGYTF TGTGCCAGCAGCCAATTGGGGCCCGATGGCTACACCTTC
. TRBJ1-2 TRBD1 TRBV3-1/TRBV3-2 CASSQVPDRKAGYTF TGTGCCAGCAGCCAGGTCCCGGACAGGAAGGCGGGCTACACCTTC
. TRBJ2-5 . TRBV7-9 CASSVGTGEETQYF TGTGCCAGCAGCGTAGGGACGGGCGAAGAGACCCAGTACTTC
. TRBJ2-2 . TRBV2 CASSLESGELFF TGTGCCAGCAGTTTGGAATCCGGGGAGCTGTTTTTT
. TRBJ1-1 . TRBV28 CASGGGRMNTEAFF TGTGCCAGCGGCGGAGGACGGATGAACACTGAAGCTTTCTTT
. TRBJ2-1 TRBD2 TRBV19 CASSRGSYGTNSYNEQFF TGTGCCAGTAGTCGGGGGTCTTACGGGACTAACTCCTACAATGAGCAGTTCTTC
. TRBJ2-3 . TRBV4-3 CASSQDRPEGTDTQYF TGCGCCAGCAGCCAAGACCGACCAGAGGGCACAGATACGCAGTATTTT
. TRBJ1-1 . TRBV2 CASSGEGNTEAFF TGTGCCAGCAGTGGAGAAGGGAACACTGAAGCTTTCTTT
. TRBJ2-2 . TRBV19 CASRSGTTGELFF TGTGCCAGTAGGTCAGGGACCACCGGGGAGCTGTTTTTT
. TRBJ1-4 . TRBV7-8 CASSFGRGEKLFF TGTGCCAGCAGCTTCGGGCGGGGGGAAAAACTGTTTTTT
. TRBJ2-4 TRBD1 TRBV6-5 CASRDRYGDIQYF TGTGCCAGCAGGGACAGGTATGGGGACATTCAGTACTTC
. TRBJ2-2 . TRBV5-1 CASSLLATGELFF TGCGCCAGCAGCTTGCTGGCTACCGGGGAGCTGTTTTTT